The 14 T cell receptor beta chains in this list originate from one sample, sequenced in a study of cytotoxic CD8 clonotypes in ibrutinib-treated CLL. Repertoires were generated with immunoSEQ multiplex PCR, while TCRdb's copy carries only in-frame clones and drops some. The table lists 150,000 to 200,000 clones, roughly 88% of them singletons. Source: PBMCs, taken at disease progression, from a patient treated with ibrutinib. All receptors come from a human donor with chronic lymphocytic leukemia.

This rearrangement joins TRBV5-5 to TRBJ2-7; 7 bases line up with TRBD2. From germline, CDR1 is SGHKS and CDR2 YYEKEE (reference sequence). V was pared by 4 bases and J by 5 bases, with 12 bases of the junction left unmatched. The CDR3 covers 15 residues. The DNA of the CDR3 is TGTGCCAGCAGCCCAGTCGGGGGAGGGATGAACGAGCAGTACTTC. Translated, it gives CASSPVGGGMNEQYF.

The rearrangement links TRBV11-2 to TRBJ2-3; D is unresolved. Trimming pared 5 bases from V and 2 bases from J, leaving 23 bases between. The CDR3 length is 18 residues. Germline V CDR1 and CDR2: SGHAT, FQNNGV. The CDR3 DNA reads TGTGCCAGCAGCACCCCCAGCGTCTCAATGAACCCCACAGATACGCAGTATTTT. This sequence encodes CASSTPSVSMNPTDTQYF.

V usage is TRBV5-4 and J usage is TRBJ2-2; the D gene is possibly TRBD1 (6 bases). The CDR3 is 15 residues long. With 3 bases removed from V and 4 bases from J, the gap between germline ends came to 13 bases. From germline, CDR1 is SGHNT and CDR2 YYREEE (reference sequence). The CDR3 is CASSSPQGPTGELFF. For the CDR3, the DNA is TGTGCCAGCAGCTCCCCTCAGGGGCCCACCGGGGAGCTGTTTTTT. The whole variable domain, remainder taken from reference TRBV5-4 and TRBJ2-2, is ETGVTQSPTHLIKTRGQQVTLRCSSQSGHNTVSWYQQALGQGPQFIFQYYREEENGRGNFPPRFSGLQFPNYSSELNVNALELDDSALYLCASSSPQGPTGELFFGEGSRLTVL.

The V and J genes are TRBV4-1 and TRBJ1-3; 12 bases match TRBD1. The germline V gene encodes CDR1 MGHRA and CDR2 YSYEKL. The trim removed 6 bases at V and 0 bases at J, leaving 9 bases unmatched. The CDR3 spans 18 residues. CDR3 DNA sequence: TGCGCCAGCAGGGGGACAGGGGGCGCCCCGACCTCTGGAAACACCATATATTTT. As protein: CASRGTGGAPTSGNTIYF.

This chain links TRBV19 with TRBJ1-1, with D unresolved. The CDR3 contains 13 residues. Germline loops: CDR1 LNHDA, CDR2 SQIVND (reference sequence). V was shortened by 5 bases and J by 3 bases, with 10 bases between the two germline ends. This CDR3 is CASSHGRDTEAFF. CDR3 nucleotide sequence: TGTGCCAGTAGTCACGGTCGGGACACTGAAGCTTTCTTT.

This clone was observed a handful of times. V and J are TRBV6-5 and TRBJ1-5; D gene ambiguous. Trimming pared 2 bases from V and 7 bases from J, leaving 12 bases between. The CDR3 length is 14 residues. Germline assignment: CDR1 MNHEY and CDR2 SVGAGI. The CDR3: CASSYERAGQPQHF. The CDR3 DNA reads TGTGCCAGCAGTTACGAAAGGGCGGGCCAGCCCCAGCATTTT.

CDR3 sequence: CASSSGLAGGPGELFF. The CDR3 DNA reads as TGTGCCAGCAGCTCCGGACTAGCGGGAGGGCCCGGGGAGCTGTTTTTT. The chain carries TRBV11-3 and TRBJ2-2; TRBD2 matches 15 bases. Trimming removed 4 bases from V and 6 bases from J; junction bases left unmatched: 3. The CDR3 is 16 residues long. Germline assignment: CDR1 SGHNT and CDR2 YENEEA.

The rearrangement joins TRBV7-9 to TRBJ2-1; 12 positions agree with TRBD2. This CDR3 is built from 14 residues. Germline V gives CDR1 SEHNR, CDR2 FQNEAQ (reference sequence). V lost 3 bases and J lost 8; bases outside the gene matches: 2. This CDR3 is CASSLTSGSHEQFF. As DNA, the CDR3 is TGTGCCAGCAGCTTGACTAGCGGGAGCCATGAGCAGTTCTTC.

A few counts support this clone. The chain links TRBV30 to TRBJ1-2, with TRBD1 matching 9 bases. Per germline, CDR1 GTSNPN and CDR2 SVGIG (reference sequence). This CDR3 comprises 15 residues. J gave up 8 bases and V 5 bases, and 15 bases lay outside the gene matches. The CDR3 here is CAWATQGALFVGYTF. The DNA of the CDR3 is TGTGCCTGGGCAACACAGGGGGCCCTATTTGTAGGCTACACCTTC.

The CDR3 region is CATSRDGDYFNEQFF. The DNA of the CDR3 is TGTGCCACCAGCAGAGATGGGGACTATTTCAATGAGCAGTTCTTC. This chain joins TRBV15 and TRBJ2-1, with 7 bases that match TRBD2. V lost 0 bases and J lost 6; bases outside the gene matches: 5. Germline V gives CDR1 LNHNV, CDR2 YYDKDF (reference sequence). The CDR3 runs to 15 residues.

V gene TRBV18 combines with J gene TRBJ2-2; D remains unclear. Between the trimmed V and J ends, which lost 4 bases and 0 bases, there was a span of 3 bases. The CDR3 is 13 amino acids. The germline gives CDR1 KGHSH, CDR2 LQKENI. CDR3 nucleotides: TGTGCCAGCTCACTATCGAACACCGGGGAGCTGTTTTTT. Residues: CASSLSNTGELFF.

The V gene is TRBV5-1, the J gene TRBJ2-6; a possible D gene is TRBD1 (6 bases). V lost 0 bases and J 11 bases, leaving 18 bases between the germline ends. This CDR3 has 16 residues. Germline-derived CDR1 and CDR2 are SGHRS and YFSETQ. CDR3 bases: TGCGCCAGCAGCTTGGTCCAGGGGAGTAGTGGGGACGTCCTGACTTTC. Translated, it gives CASSLVQGSSGDVLTF.

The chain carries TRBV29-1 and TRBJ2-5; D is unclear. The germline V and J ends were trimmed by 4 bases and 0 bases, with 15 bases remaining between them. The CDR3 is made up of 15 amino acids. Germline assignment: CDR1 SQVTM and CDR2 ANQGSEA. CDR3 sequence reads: CSVAAEPSYQETQYF. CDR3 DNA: TGCAGCGTTGCCGCGGAGCCCTCGTACCAAGAGACCCAGTACTTC.

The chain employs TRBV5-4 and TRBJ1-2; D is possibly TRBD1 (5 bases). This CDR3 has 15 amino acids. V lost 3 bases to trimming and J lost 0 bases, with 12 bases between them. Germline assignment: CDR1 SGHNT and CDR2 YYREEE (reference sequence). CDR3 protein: CASSSEGRTNYGYTF. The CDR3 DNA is TGTGCCAGCAGCTCTGAGGGACGGACTAACTATGGCTACACCTTC.